This T cell receptor (beta chain) was recorded in a study of T cell responses to AZD1222 COVID-19 vaccine. Study as a whole: Combined were second doses at about 4 or about 12 weeks. General observations from the study: The study sampled repertoires only after the peak T cell response.

V lost 6 bases to trimming and J lost 1 base, with 7 bases between them. The CDR3 sequence is 13 residues long. About this clone itself: Antigen specificity is unknown.

Using immunoSEQ multiplex PCR, the repertoire was profiled, and TCRdb retains in-frame clones only, with some absent. Of approximately 120,000 clones detected, about nine tenths appear once; the ten largest clones hold roughly 5.3%. This chain links TRBV12-3 or TRBV12-4 with TRBJ1-5; a weak D match, TRBD1 (6 bases). Sequencing was performed on peripheral blood, taken on day 0 of AZD1222 vaccination. The receptor was isolated from an adult in good health. The CDR3 DNA follows: TGTGCCAGCAGCACAGGGAGCAATCAGCCCCAGCATTTT. Protein product: CASSTGSNQPQHF.